The 10 T cell receptor beta chains reported below all come from one sample, sequenced in a study of beta chain features in type 1 diabetes. The authors reverse transcribed all of the isolated RNA, so sequencing captured expressed TCRB transcripts. Sequenced by immunoSEQ multiplex PCR; TCRdb stores in-frame clones only, minus some. The table lists about 290,000 clones, approximately 8.1% of them singletons. The sample comprised central memory CD4+ T cells from blood. All receptors derive from a woman under 30 in good health.

The V call is TRBV19, the J call TRBJ2-5, with 9 bases lining up with TRBD1. Germline V gene sequence: CDR1 LNHDA, CDR2 SQIVND (reference sequence). V was clipped by 6 bases and J by 1 base; unmatched bases: 9. The CDR3 is 16 residues long. CDR3 protein: CASSPLQGARQETQYF. As DNA, the CDR3 is TGTGCCAGTAGCCCTCTACAGGGGGCGCGCCAAGAGACCCAGTACTTC.

The chain combines TRBV7-3 with TRBJ2-3, with a possible D match to TRBD1 (6 bases). CDR3 length: 13 amino acids. Germline CDR1 is SGHTA and CDR2 is FQGTGA. V was cut by 10 bases and J by 5 bases, with 16 bases left in between. CDR3 in DNA: TGTGCCACCGGCGAGGGGGTTGGAGATACGCAGTATTTT. Amino acids: CATGEGVGDTQYF.

This clone was found a few times. This chain connects TRBV19 to TRBJ2-2; perhaps TRBD1 as D (6 bases). This CDR3 is 13 amino acids long. Germline V CDR1 and CDR2: LNHDA, SQIVND (reference sequence). V lost 7 bases and J 5 bases, leaving 11 bases between the germline ends. CDR3 DNA: TGTGCCAGTACCAAACAGGGTACCGGGGAGCTGTTTTTT. It translates to CASTKQGTGELFF.

This clone was observed a few times. The V gene is TRBV7-2, the J gene TRBJ1-2; D not certain. The V end lost 1 base, the J end lost 4 bases, and 4 bases lay between the germline ends. Per germline, CDR1 SGHTA and CDR2 FQGNSA. This CDR3 contains 12 residues. CDR3 in amino acids: CASSLGSYGYTF. CDR3 nucleotide sequence: TGTGCCAGCAGCTTAGGAAGCTATGGCTACACCTTC.

There are a few counts of this clone. Other DNA sequences within the sample encode an identical CDR3. V gene TRBV7-9 combines with J gene TRBJ2-2; D call uncertain. Trimming took off 2 bases at V and 1 base at J, with 2 bases between the two ends. The germline CDR1 and CDR2 sequences are SEHNR and FQNEAQ (reference sequence). This CDR3 comprises 13 residues. DNA of the CDR3: TGTGCCAGCAGCTTAAAGAACACCGGGGAGCTGTTTTTT. Amino acids: CASSLKNTGELFF.

J is TRBJ2-6 and V is TRBV27; 7 nucleotides line up with TRBD2. Germline V lookup: CDR1 MNHEY, CDR2 SMNVEV (reference sequence). The CDR3 consists of 15 residues. J was trimmed by 1 base and V by 7 bases; bases with no gene match: 4. CDR3 in DNA: TGTGCCAGCACGCCCGGGGGGTCTGGGGCCAACGTCCTGACTTTC. As protein: CASTPGGSGANVLTF.

The CDR3 here is CSVPRDSSNNGYTF. CDR3 nucleotides: TGCAGCGTACCCCGGGACAGCTCAAACAATGGCTACACCTTC. The chain employs TRBV29-1 and TRBJ1-2; TRBD1 matches 7 bases. Trimming cost V 6 bases and J 6 bases; bases outside gene matches: 13. The V gene's germline CDR1 is SQVTM and CDR2 ANQGSEA. There are 14 residues in the CDR3.

The rearrangement uses TRBV4-1 and TRBJ2-3, with 8 bases fitting TRBD2. Losses at the gene ends were 2 bases for V and 2 bases for J; bases not matched to a gene: 6. The germline V gene encodes CDR1 MGHRA and CDR2 YSYEKL. The CDR3 consists of 16 residues. This chain's CDR3 is CASSQLGSGNTDTQYF. As DNA, the CDR3 is TGCGCCAGCAGCCAACTTGGTAGCGGGAACACAGATACGCAGTATTTT.

In this sample, this clone turned up a few times. The CDR3 spells CASSQELGQETQYF. The DNA of the CDR3 is TGCGCCAGCAGCCAAGAGTTGGGGCAAGAGACCCAGTACTTC. The V and J genes are TRBV4-1 and TRBJ2-5; no clear D gene. Looked up from germline, CDR1 is MGHRA and CDR2 is YSYEKL. Trimming left V 0 bases short and J 2 bases short, with 7 bases between. There are 14 residues in the CDR3.

This clone was counted only a few times. This chain connects TRBV5-8 to TRBJ2-5; 9 bases map to TRBD1. Germline V gives CDR1 SGHTS, CDR2 YDEGEE. The CDR3 runs to 13 residues. J lost 7 bases, V lost 9 bases, and 10 bases had no gene match. For the CDR3, the DNA is TGTGCCACCTCCGGGACAGGGTTTGGGACCCAGTACTTC. Translating gives CATSGTGFGTQYF.